These 26 T cell receptor beta chains share one sample of origin, sequenced in a study of Ad26.COV2.S vaccination and SARS-CoV-2 variants (dated by TCRdb to about 2021). The treatment or condition label corresponds to: some 20 received Ad26.COV2.S at low or high dose, single or two shots; about 5 received placebo; per-sample allocation not given. Repertoires of vaccine and placebo recipients were sequenced from samples collected on day 63 after the first injection. Library prep was done by the immunoSEQ multiplex PCR assay. TCRdb retrieved this table from immuneACCESS and kept in-frame rearrangements only. Not all clones are present; in checked studies, unresolved V genes account for under half, and no reason is known for the remainder. This sample has 430,000 or so clones in its table, and roughly 90% of those were observed once. The ten top clones hold about 12% of the sample. Sequencing used peripheral blood, obtained in a trial of Ad26.COV2.S vaccine versus placebo. Receptors originate from a person aged 18-65 years who received the Ad26.COV2.S COVID-19 vaccine or a placebo.

J is TRBJ2-5 and V is TRBV9; D may match TRBD1 or TRBD2 (5 bases each). The CDR3 has 14 residues. Trimming left V 0 bases short and J 2 bases short, with 8 bases between. Germline V gives CDR1 SGDLS, CDR2 YYNGEE. The CDR3 protein is CASSVAWGQETQYF. For the CDR3, the DNA is TGTGCCAGCAGCGTAGCTTGGGGGCAAGAGACCCAGTACTTC. Drawing the rest from reference TRBV9 and TRBJ2-5, the complete variable domain is DSGVTQTPKHLITATGQRVTLRCSPRSGDLSVYWYQQSLDQGLQFLIQYYNGEERAKGNILERFSAQQFPDLHSELNLSSLELGDSALYFCASSVAWGQETQYFGPGTRLLVL.

The J gene is TRBJ2-3, the V gene TRBV7-9; no clear D gene. The germline gives CDR1 SEHNR, CDR2 FQNEAQ (reference sequence). The CDR3 runs to 16 residues. V was clipped by 2 bases and J by 0 bases, with 12 bases between them. The CDR3 coding sequence is TGTGCCAGCAGCTTATTGGCGCTCCAGAGCACAGATACGCAGTATTTT. Translating it yields CASSLLALQSTDTQYF.

The rearrangement links TRBV19 to TRBJ1-5, with D perhaps TRBD1 (5 bases). Trimming pared 1 base from V and 7 bases from J, leaving 11 bases between. There are 14 residues in the CDR3. Looked up from germline, CDR1 is LNHDA and CDR2 is SQIVND (reference sequence). The CDR3 bases are TGTGCCAGTAGTATAGTGGGGGGACGGCAGCCCCAGCATTTT. Protein sequence: CASSIVGGRQPQHF.

This clone was detected a few times. The J gene is TRBJ2-3, the V gene TRBV19; D is possibly TRBD2 (5 bases). CDR3 length: 16 residues. V shed 3 bases and J shed 2 bases, with 15 bases lying between them. Germline CDR1 is LNHDA and CDR2 is SQIVND (reference sequence). CDR3 sequence (DNA): TGTGCCAGTAGTATCTTAGTGGGAGTTGACACAGATACGCAGTATTTT. This encodes CASSILVGVDTDTQYF.

V usage is TRBV6-1 and J usage is TRBJ2-7; the D call may be TRBD1 or TRBD2 (5 bases each). This CDR3 contains 14 residues. From germline, CDR1 is MNHNS and CDR2 SASEGT. The ends were cut back, 3 bases at V and 0 bases at J, with 9 bases in the middle. The CDR3 nucleotides are TGTGCCAGCAGTGAGGCAGGGAGCTCCTACGAGCAGTACTTC. Amino acid sequence: CASSEAGSSYEQYF.

This clone was detected once. The rearrangement joins TRBV5-4 to TRBJ2-2; the D gene could be TRBD1 or TRBD2 (5 bases each). The CDR3 consists of 14 residues. Trimming cost V 4 bases and J 6 bases, with 13 bases left between them. Germline-derived CDR1 and CDR2 are SGHNT and YYREEE (reference sequence). CDR3 protein: CASSPPGAPGELFF. For the CDR3, the DNA is TGTGCCAGCAGCCCCCCCGGGGCGCCCGGGGAGCTGTTTTTT.

V gene TRBV3-1 (or the pseudogene TRBV3-2) combines with J gene TRBJ2-7; 8 positions match TRBD2. The CDR3 has 16 residues. V lost 2 bases to trimming and J lost 3 bases; unmatched junction nucleotides: 9. CDR1 and CDR2 (germline): LGHDT, YNNKEL (reference sequence). CDR3 protein: CASSQISGSRGYEQYF. Written as DNA, the CDR3 is TGTGCCAGCAGCCAAATCAGCGGGAGTAGGGGCTACGAGCAGTACTTC.

The chain combines TRBV7-9 with TRBJ2-2, with 8 bases that match TRBD1. This CDR3 has 15 residues. J lost 5 bases, V lost 2 bases, and 4 bases had no gene match. Germline-derived CDR1 and CDR2 are SEHNR and FQNEAQ (reference sequence). Here the CDR3 DNA reads TGTGCCAGCAGCTTACAAGGACAGGGAACCGGGGAGCTGTTTTTT. It specifies CASSLQGQGTGELFF.

This chain links TRBV19 with TRBJ1-5, with a tentative D call TRBD1 (6 bases). V was pared by 1 base and J by 3 bases, with 13 bases between. The CDR3 has 16 residues. Germline assignment: CDR1 LNHDA and CDR2 SQIVND (reference sequence). This chain's CDR3 is CASSIVGQKPNQPQHF. DNA for the CDR3: TGTGCCAGTAGTATAGTGGGACAAAAACCCAATCAGCCCCAGCATTTT.

This clone was found a few times. The chain uses TRBV7-6 and TRBJ2-7; D remains unclear. Germline V gene sequence: CDR1 SGHVS, CDR2 FNYEAQ. This CDR3 is built from 13 residues. Trimming left V 5 bases short and J 3 bases short, with 11 bases between. This CDR3 reads CASSVGPYYEQYF. DNA for the CDR3: TGTGCCAGCAGCGTCGGGCCTTACTACGAGCAGTACTTC.

The chain recombines TRBV25-1 with TRBJ2-7; 10 bases line up with TRBD2. CDR3 size: 15 residues. V lost 2 bases to trimming and J lost 9 bases; unmatched junction nucleotides: 10. The germline V gene has CDR1 MGHDK and CDR2 SYGVNS. The CDR3 DNA reads TGTGCCAGCAGTGAACCAGGGACTAGCGAACCCAGGCAGTACTTC. It specifies CASSEPGTSEPRQYF.

This chain uses TRBV28 with TRBJ1-2; D unresolved. Trimming took 5 bases from V and 8 from J, leaving 15 bases between them. The CDR3 has 13 residues. CDR1 MDHEN and CDR2 SYDVKM come from the germline V gene. This CDR3 is CASSPGRSRGYTF. CDR3 in DNA: TGTGCCAGCAGTCCAGGACGGTCTCGGGGCTACACCTTC.

The chain has TRBV12-5 and TRBJ2-7; 7 positions agree with TRBD1. Germline CDR1 and CDR2: LGHNT and FRNRAP. This CDR3 region has 13 residues. V gave up 7 bases and J gave up 5 bases; unmatched junction bases: 8. This CDR3 is CASDLTGHHEQYF. The CDR3 region has the DNA TGTGCTAGTGACTTGACAGGGCACCACGAGCAGTACTTC.

This clone came up once. This specimen includes other DNA sequences encoding the same CDR3. This rearrangement joins TRBV20-1 to TRBJ2-5; D call uncertain. Trimming took off 1 base at V and 4 bases at J, with 4 bases between the two ends. The CDR3 has 11 amino acids. Germline V gene data show CDR1 as DFQATT and CDR2 as SNEGSKA (reference sequence). Here the CDR3 reads CSARVVETQYF. The CDR3 DNA is TGCAGTGCTAGAGTGGTAGAGACCCAGTACTTC.

The chain links TRBV21-1 to TRBJ2-7; the table's D call, TRBD2, has no DNA check behind it. TRBV21-1 is shown as a pseudogene. The CDR3 extends over 17 amino acids. The CDR3 here is CASSSRLAGGPEDEQYF. DNA of the CDR3: TGTGCCAGCAGCTCCCGACTAGCGGGAGGGCCAGAGGACGAGCAGTACTTC.

This rearrangement joins TRBV7-8 to TRBJ2-1; 10 bases match TRBD2. Losses at the gene ends were 1 base for V and 9 bases for J; bases not matched to a gene: 12. The CDR3 is 17 amino acids. Germline-derived CDR1 and CDR2 are SGHVS and FQNEAQ. The CDR3 here is CASSLGGLAGAPIEQFF. In nucleotides, the CDR3 is TGTGCCAGCAGCTTAGGAGGGCTAGCGGGAGCTCCTATTGAGCAGTTCTTC.

J is TRBJ2-7 and V is TRBV19; 8 nucleotides match TRBD1. Germline V lookup: CDR1 LNHDA, CDR2 SQIVND (reference sequence). After removal of 3 bases from V and 5 bases from J, the junction contained 9 bases not matched to a gene. The CDR3 extends over 15 amino acids. CDR3 nucleotide sequence: TGTGCCAGTAGTATGTCCAGGGACAGGTCTAACGAGCAGTACTTC. Translation: CASSMSRDRSNEQYF. Full variable domain (remainder filled in from reference TRBV19 and TRBJ2-7): DGGITQSPKYLFRKEGQNVTLSCEQNLNHDAMYWYRQDPGQGLRLIYYSQIVNDFQKGDIAEGYSVSREKKESFPLTVTSAQKNPTAFYLCASSMSRDRSNEQYFGPGTRLTVT.

The chain carries TRBV5-1 and TRBJ2-7; TRBD1 is a possible D gene (6 bases). The germline V gene encodes CDR1 SGHRS and CDR2 YFSETQ. Deletions cut 5 bases from V and 5 bases from J, with 20 bases between. The CDR3 spans 15 residues. CDR3 in DNA: TGCGCCAGCAGTTTACTCACAGGGTGGATCGACGAGCAGTACTTC. Translation: CASSLLTGWIDEQYF.

The table lists this clone with a count of one. The CDR3 sequence: CASSLLAEGGNEQFF. CDR3 in DNA: TGTGCCAGCAGCTTGCTAGCGGAAGGGGGGAATGAGCAGTTCTTC. The chain is built from TRBV7-6 and TRBJ2-1; perhaps TRBD2 as D (7 bases). The CDR3 spans 15 residues. V lost 3 bases and J lost 7, with 16 bases in between. Germline V gene sequence: CDR1 SGHVS, CDR2 FNYEAQ.

The chain recombines TRBV9 with TRBJ1-2; D is uncertain. Germline assignment: CDR1 SGDLS and CDR2 YYNGEE. The CDR3 has 14 residues. The V end was cut by 4 bases, the J end by 4 bases, with 14 bases between. CDR3 residues: CASSPTTASYGYTF. CDR3 DNA: TGTGCCAGCAGCCCTACGACGGCAAGCTATGGCTACACCTTC.

This clone has a single count. V gene TRBV4-3 combines with J gene TRBJ2-2; D ambiguous. Germline V gene data show CDR1 as LGHNA and CDR2 as YSLEER. The CDR3 has 16 amino acids. Trimming took 0 bases from V and 5 from J, leaving 13 bases between them. The DNA for the CDR3 is TGCGCCAGCAGCCAAGATCGGTGGTCCCTAACCGGGGAGCTGTTTTTT. Protein: CASSQDRWSLTGELFF.

The V and J genes are TRBV4-2 and TRBJ1-3, with no clear D. The CDR3 length is 15 residues. CDR1 and CDR2 from the germline V gene are LGHNA and YNFKEQ. Deletions cut 2 bases from V and 1 base from J, with 9 bases between. The CDR3 here is CASSQRGVSGNTIYF. The CDR3 DNA follows: TGTGCCAGCAGCCAACGTGGCGTTTCTGGAAACACCATATATTTT.

This chain links TRBV6-6 with TRBJ2-1, with D unresolved. This CDR3 comprises 14 residues. Trimming took 3 bases from V and 9 from J, leaving 15 bases between them. CDR1 MNHNY and CDR2 SVGAGI come from the germline V gene (reference sequence). CDR3 coding DNA: TGTGCCAGCAGTTATACCGCTGCATCGAGTGAGCAGTTCTTC. Protein: CASSYTAASSEQFF.

This clone is a singleton in its sample. The chain is built from TRBV19 and TRBJ2-7; D is possibly TRBD2 (6 bases). V was trimmed by 2 bases and J by 6 bases, leaving 11 bases between them. The CDR3 totals 13 residues. The V gene's germline CDR1 is LNHDA and CDR2 SQIVND (reference sequence). CDR3 coding DNA: TGTGCCAGTAGTATATTATCCGGGAGCGAGCAGTACTTC. The encoded protein is CASSILSGSEQYF.

This rearrangement joins TRBV7-8 to TRBJ2-7, with D possibly being TRBD1 or TRBD2 (5 bases each). The ends were cut back, 3 bases at V and 0 bases at J, with 21 bases in the middle. The CDR3 length is 18 residues. Germline V gene data show CDR1 as SGHVS and CDR2 as FQNEAQ. The CDR3 loop is CASSFPALEGSSSYEQYF. DNA of the CDR3: TGTGCCAGCAGCTTCCCCGCTCTTGAGGGGTCTAGCTCCTACGAGCAGTACTTC.

In its sample, this clone was seen once. The chain couples TRBV6-5 to TRBJ2-7; the D gene is possibly TRBD1 (5 bases). Trimming cost V 8 bases and J 2 bases, with 10 bases left between them. The CDR3 extends over 12 amino acids. Per the germline V gene, CDR1 is MNHEY and CDR2 is SVGAGI. CDR3 loop: CASGKGTYEQYF. In nucleotides, the CDR3 is TGTGCCAGCGGGAAGGGGACCTACGAGCAGTACTTC.